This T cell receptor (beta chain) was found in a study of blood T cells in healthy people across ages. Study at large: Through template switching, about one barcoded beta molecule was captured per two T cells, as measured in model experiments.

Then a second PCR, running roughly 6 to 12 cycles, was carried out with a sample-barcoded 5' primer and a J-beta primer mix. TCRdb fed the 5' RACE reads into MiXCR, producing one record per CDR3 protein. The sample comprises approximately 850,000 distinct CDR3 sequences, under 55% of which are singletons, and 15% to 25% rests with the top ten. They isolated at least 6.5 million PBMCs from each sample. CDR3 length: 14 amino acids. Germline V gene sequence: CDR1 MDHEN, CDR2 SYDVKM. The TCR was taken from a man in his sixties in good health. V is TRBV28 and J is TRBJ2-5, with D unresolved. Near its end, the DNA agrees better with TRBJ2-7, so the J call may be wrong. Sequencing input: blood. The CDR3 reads CASSLWADTYEQYF. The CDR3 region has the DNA TGTGCCAGCAGTTTATGGGCGGATACATACGAGCAGTACTTC.